The 28 T cell receptor beta chains reported below all come from one sample, sequenced in a study of T-cell reconstitution after alpha-beta-depleted transplantation in children. The TCRbeta library was prepared with unique molecular identifiers. From the PCR reads, TCRdb called clonotypes with MiXCR, one entry per CDR3 protein. The sample records about 690,000 distinct CDR3 sequences, approximately 17% being singletons. The sample was PBMCs from the stem cell graft donor, taken from the stem cell graft. The receptors derive from a human donor who donated a stem cell graft to a child with acute myeloid leukemia.

This clonotype was seen ten or more times. The V gene is TRBV25-1, the J gene TRBJ2-7, with D possibly matching TRBD1 (6 bases). CDR3 length: 13 residues. Trimming took off 4 bases at V and 4 bases at J, with 11 bases between the two ends. Germline loops: CDR1 MGHDK, CDR2 SYGVNS. This CDR3 reads CASSAQGGYEQYV. In nucleotides, the CDR3 is TGTGCCAGCAGTGCACAAGGGGGATACGAGCAGTACGTC.

This clonotype was seen many times. The chain combines TRBV12-3 or TRBV12-4 with TRBJ2-3, with D tentatively TRBD2 (7 bases). The ends were cut back, 9 bases at V and 4 bases at J, with 20 bases in the middle. The CDR3 covers 15 residues. The CDR3 reads CASSSAGGLSDTQYF. The CDR3 DNA sequence: TGTGCCAGTTCGAGCGCCGGGGGGCTTTCAGATACGCAGTATTTT.

The chain combines TRBV5-6 with TRBJ2-6; TRBD1 agrees at 7 bases. Germline-derived CDR1 and CDR2 are SGHDT and YYEEEE. Trimming cost V 6 bases and J 0 bases; bases outside gene matches: 6. The CDR3 extends over 16 amino acids. The CDR3 DNA is TGTGCCAGCATCGGGACAGCTAGCTCTGGGGCCAACGTCCTGACTTTC. It yields the protein CASIGTASSGANVLTF. Together with reference TRBV5-6 and TRBJ2-6, the CDR3 gives the full variable domain: DAGVTQSPTHLIKTRGQQVTLRCSPKSGHDTVSWYQQALGQGPQFIFQYYEEEERQRGNFPDRFSGHQFPNYSSELNVNALLLGDSALYLCASIGTASSGANVLTFGAGSRLTVL.

The chain uses TRBV5-1 and TRBJ1-1; D not resolved. The CDR3 has 13 amino acids. Trimming pared 7 bases from V and 1 base from J, leaving 11 bases between. Per germline, CDR1 SGHRS and CDR2 YFSETQ. The CDR3 region is CASRGPPNTEAFF. The CDR3 region has the DNA TGCGCCAGCCGCGGACCCCCGAACACTGAAGCTTTCTTT.

The rearrangement uses TRBV7-9 and TRBJ2-7; 11 nucleotides line up with TRBD1. There are 13 residues in the CDR3. Germline V CDR1 and CDR2: SEHNR, FQNEAQ (reference sequence). With 11 bases clipped from V and 3 bases from J, the junction kept 6 bases outside the gene matches. CDR3 region: CAAGQGGNYEQYF. CDR3 DNA: TGTGCCGCGGGACAGGGGGGCAACTACGAGCAGTACTTC.

The V gene is TRBV7-8, the J gene TRBJ1-1, with no clear D. The ends were cut back, 4 bases at V and 2 bases at J, with 14 bases in the middle. CDR1 and CDR2 from the germline V gene are SGHVS and FQNEAQ. The CDR3 loop spans 15 amino acids. Written as DNA, the CDR3 is TGTGCCAGCAGCTGGTACACCGACCTCAACACTGAAGCTTTCTTT. Its protein is CASSWYTDLNTEAFF.

This clonotype was counted many times. This chain links TRBV12-3 or TRBV12-4 with TRBJ1-5, with a tentative D call TRBD1 (5 bases). The CDR3 is 17 residues long. Trimming left V 4 bases short and J 0 bases short, with 16 bases between. The CDR3 region has the DNA TGTGCCAGCAGTTCCCCGGGACCAGCTTATAGCAATCAGCCCCAGCATTTT. It specifies CASSSPGPAYSNQPQHF.

V and J are TRBV7-2 and TRBJ1-1; no clear D gene. The CDR3 contains 16 residues. Germline V gene data show CDR1 as SGHTA and CDR2 as FQGNSA. Trimming removed 2 bases from V and 7 bases from J, with 20 bases in between. As DNA, the CDR3 is TGTGCCAGCAGCTTACAGGTCACCCACTCCGGGGTTGAAGCTTTCTTT. It specifies CASSLQVTHSGVEAFF.

There are a few counts of this clonotype. V gene TRBV12-3 or TRBV12-4 combines with J gene TRBJ1-5; D not certain. Trimming took 6 bases from V and 2 from J, leaving 11 bases between them. This CDR3 contains 14 residues. CDR3 sequence reads: CASSRPVGNQPQHF. CDR3 coding DNA: TGTGCCAGCAGCCGTCCGGTCGGCAATCAGCCCCAGCATTTT.

This chain links TRBV6-5 with TRBJ2-2; D not certain. V was shortened by 6 bases and J by 3 bases, with 5 bases between the two germline ends. The CDR3 runs 12 residues. Germline loops: CDR1 MNHEY, CDR2 SVGAGI. The CDR3 loop reads CASSDYTGELFF. CDR3 nucleotides: TGTGCCAGCAGCGACTACACCGGGGAGCTGTTTTTT.

This clonotype has more than one count but fewer than ten. This CDR3 is CASSSPGPAYGAFF. The DNA for the CDR3 is TGTGCCAGCAGTTCACCGGGGCCCGCGTACGGAGCTTTCTTT. This chain connects TRBV27 to TRBJ1-1; possible D gene TRBD1, 5 bases. The CDR3 has 14 residues. V lost 4 bases and J 10 bases, leaving 19 bases between the germline ends. From germline, CDR1 is MNHEY and CDR2 SMNVEV (reference sequence).

This clonotype appeared many times. The chain couples TRBV7-3 to TRBJ2-7; 9 nucleotides agree with TRBD1. Germline lookup yields CDR1 SGHTA and CDR2 FQGTGA. V shed 5 bases and J 3 bases; nucleotides not matched to a gene: 8. There are 15 residues in the CDR3. The CDR3 here is CASSPSGTGLYEQYF. CDR3 DNA: TGTGCCAGCAGCCCAAGCGGGACAGGGCTCTACGAGCAGTACTTC. The full variable domain, in which reference TRBV7-3 and TRBJ2-7 provide the parts outside the CDR3, is GAGVSQTPSNKVTEKGKYVELRCDPISGHTALYWYRQSLGQGPEFLIYFQGTGAADDSGLPNDRFFAVRPEGSVSTLKIQRTERGDSAVYLCASSPSGTGLYEQYFGPGTRLTVT.

In this sample, this clonotype turned up many times. The chain is built from TRBV5-1 and TRBJ2-5, with TRBD1 identical over 8 bases. The CDR3 is 15 residues long. Per germline, CDR1 SGHRS and CDR2 YFSETQ. With V trimmed by 0 bases and J by 5 bases, 6 bases remained unmatched. The CDR3 nucleotides are TGCGCCAGCAGCTTGGGCGGACAGGGACAGGAGACCCAGTACTTC. Residues: CASSLGGQGQETQYF.

This clonotype was detected many times. The chain has TRBV15 and TRBJ2-7, with a possible D match to TRBD1 (6 bases). Germline CDR1 LNHNV, CDR2 YYDKDF (reference sequence). This CDR3 has 14 residues. V was cut by 4 bases and J by 6 bases, with 16 bases left in between. The CDR3 reads CATSNRDTLLEQYF. CDR3 bases: TGTGCCACCAGCAACCGGGACACCTTGCTCGAGCAGTACTTC.

This clonotype showed up just a few times. This chain uses TRBV7-9 with TRBJ2-1; TRBD1 agrees at 7 bases. CDR1 is SEHNR, CDR2 FQNEAQ, per germline (reference sequence). The CDR3 totals 13 residues. V was pared by 3 bases and J by 7 bases, with 3 bases of the junction left unmatched. The CDR3 sequence is CASSFGTVNEQFF. CDR3 DNA: TGTGCCAGCAGCTTCGGGACAGTAAATGAGCAGTTCTTC. The full variable domain, its missing parts supplied by reference TRBV7-9 and TRBJ2-1, is DTGVSQNPRHKITKRGQNVTFRCDPISEHNRLYWYRQTLGQGPEFLTYFQNEAQLEKSRLLSDRFSAERPKGSFSTLEIQRTEQGDSAMYLCASSFGTVNEQFFGPGTRLTVL.

This chain links TRBV7-2 with TRBJ2-2; D possibly corresponds to TRBD2 (6 bases). Trimming shortened V by 1 base and J by 6 bases, and 9 bases separated the two germline ends. This CDR3 is built from 14 residues. The germline gives CDR1 SGHTA, CDR2 FQGNSA. CDR3 in amino acids: CASSLVGGAGELFF. For the CDR3, the DNA is TGTGCCAGCAGCTTAGTGGGGGGTGCCGGGGAGCTGTTTTTT.

This clonotype appeared a few times. V usage is TRBV20-1 and J usage is TRBJ2-2; D possibly corresponds to TRBD2 (5 bases). Germline CDR1 and CDR2: DFQATT and SNEGSKA (reference sequence). V was trimmed by 1 base and J by 3 bases, leaving 6 bases between them. This CDR3 is built from 13 residues. CDR3 protein: CSARGEYTGELFF. The CDR3 bases are TGCAGTGCTAGAGGGGAGTACACCGGGGAGCTGTTTTTT.

The V call is TRBV4-3, the J call TRBJ2-4; 8 bases fit TRBD1. V was clipped by 2 bases and J by 0 bases; unmatched bases: 6. Germline CDR1 and CDR2: LGHNA and YSLEER. This CDR3 is built from 17 residues. The CDR3: CASSQLTGESAKNIQYF. The CDR3 bases are TGCGCCAGCAGCCAATTGACAGGGGAGTCAGCCAAAAACATTCAGTACTTC.

There are many counts of this clonotype. The chain uses TRBV20-1 and TRBJ2-3; D perhaps matches TRBD2 (6 bases). Germline values: CDR1 DFQATT, CDR2 SNEGSKA (reference sequence). V shed 4 bases and J shed 3 bases, with 8 bases lying between them. The length of the CDR3 is 12 residues. CDR3 in amino acids: CSAIGGTDTQYF. CDR3 in DNA: TGCAGTGCTATAGGAGGGACAGATACGCAGTATTTT.

Details on this clonotype: This may be a read error, as it is one base from a much larger clone. The chain carries TRBV29-1 and TRBJ2-3; a possible D gene is TRBD2 (6 bases). The CDR3 has 14 amino acids. CDR1 SQVTM and CDR2 ANQGSEA come from the germline V gene. The CDR3 loop reads CSARDFTYTDTQNF. CDR3 coding DNA: TGCAGCGCCCGGGACTTCACCTACACAGATACGCAGAATTTT.

This clonotype was picked up a small number of times. The J gene is TRBJ2-1, the V gene TRBV7-2; 9 bases match TRBD1. CDR1 is SGHTA, CDR2 FQGNSA, per germline. V lost 2 bases to trimming and J lost 10 bases; unmatched junction nucleotides: 6. The CDR3 is 14 residues long. In DNA form, the CDR3 reads TGTGCCAGCAGCTTAAGGACAGGGGAAGGAGAGCAGTTCTTC. This gives the protein CASSLRTGEGEQFF.

The chain recombines TRBV7-6 with TRBJ2-5; TRBD2 is a possible D gene (6 bases). The CDR3 sequence is 15 residues long. Trimming stripped 4 bases from V and 4 bases from J, with 16 bases between. In germline, CDR1 is SGHVS, CDR2 FNYEAQ. The CDR3 spells CASSSQRAGGETQYF. CDR3 DNA sequence: TGTGCCAGCAGCTCCCAGCGGGCCGGGGGAGAGACCCAGTACTTC.

This clonotype was seen a handful of times. The chain has TRBV4-3 and TRBJ2-5; 11 bases align to TRBD2. CDR1 LGHNA and CDR2 YSLEER come from the germline V gene. Germline trimming cut 4 bases from V and 5 bases from J; bases unmatched to any gene: 6. The CDR3 covers 15 residues. CDR3: CASSRLTSGDETQYF. The CDR3 region has the DNA TGCGCCAGCAGCCGATTGACTAGCGGGGACGAGACCCAGTACTTC.

As regards this clonotype: A much larger clone lies a single base off, so this may be a read error. V usage is TRBV20-1 and J usage is TRBJ1-4; tentative D call: TRBD1 (5 bases). The V end lost 4 bases, the J end lost 6 bases, and 15 bases lay between the germline ends. Germline CDR1 reads DFQATT; CDR2 reads SNEGSKA (reference sequence). CDR3 length: 14 residues. CDR3 residues: CSATRGGEDEKLFF. CDR3 DNA sequence: TGCAGTGCTACTCGGGGAGGGGAGGATGAAAAACTGTTTTTT.

This sequence joins TRBV27 and TRBJ1-3, with D hard to call. Germline values: CDR1 MNHEY, CDR2 SMNVEV (reference sequence). The CDR3 extends over 14 amino acids. V lost 5 bases, J lost 0 bases, and 8 bases lay in between. The CDR3 spells CASSEERSGNTIYF. The CDR3 nucleotides are TGTGCCAGCAGTGAAGAGCGCTCTGGAAACACCATATATTTT.

This clonotype was recorded a few times. The chain recombines TRBV11-3 with TRBJ2-7, with D tentatively TRBD1 (6 bases). Trimming cost V 2 bases and J 5 bases, with 13 bases left between them. Germline CDR1 reads SGHNT; CDR2 reads YENEEA. The CDR3 runs 14 residues. The CDR3, as DNA: TGTGCCAGCAGCTTACTGAGGCAGGGGAACGAGCAGTACTTC. Translating it yields CASSLLRQGNEQYF. Full variable domain (rest looked up from reference TRBV11-3 and TRBJ2-7): EAGVVQSPRYKIIEKKQPVAFWCNPISGHNTLYWYLQNLGQGPELLIRYENEEAVDDSQLPKDRFSAERLKGVDSTLKIQPAELGDSAVYLCASSLLRQGNEQYFGPGTRLTVT.

This clonotype was counted a few times. This chain connects TRBV7-2 to TRBJ2-6, with D maybe TRBD2 (5 bases). V was cut by 4 bases and J by 4 bases, with 11 bases left in between. Germline V gene data show CDR1 as SGHTA and CDR2 as FQGNSA. CDR3 length: 15 residues. This CDR3 is CASSSSTGGANVLTF. CDR3 coding DNA: TGTGCCAGCAGCTCTTCGACGGGAGGGGCCAACGTCCTGACTTTC.

This clonotype has just a few counts. The V gene is TRBV12-3 or TRBV12-4, the J gene TRBJ2-3, with 12 nucleotides matching TRBD2. J gave up 3 bases and V 4 bases, and 8 bases lay outside the gene matches. The CDR3 sequence is 17 residues long. The CDR3 bases are TGTGCCAGCAGTTCGAAACCACTAGCGGGGGGTACAGATACGCAGTATTTT. It specifies CASSSKPLAGGTDTQYF.